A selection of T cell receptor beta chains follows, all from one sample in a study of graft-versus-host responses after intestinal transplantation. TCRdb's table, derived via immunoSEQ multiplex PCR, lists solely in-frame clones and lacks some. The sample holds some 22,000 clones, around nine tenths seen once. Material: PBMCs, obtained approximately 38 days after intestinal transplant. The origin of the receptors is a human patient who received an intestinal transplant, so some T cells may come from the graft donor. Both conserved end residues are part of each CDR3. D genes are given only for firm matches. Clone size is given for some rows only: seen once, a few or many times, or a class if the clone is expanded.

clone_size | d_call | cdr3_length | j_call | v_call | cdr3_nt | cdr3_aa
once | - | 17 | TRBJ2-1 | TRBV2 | TGTGCCAGCAGTGAAGCACCAGGGGCGTGGGCCTACAATGAGCAGTTCTTC | CASSEAPGAWAYNEQFF
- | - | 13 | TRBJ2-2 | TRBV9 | TGTGCCAGCAGCGTAGTTAGCGGTGGGGAGCTGTTTTTT | CASSVVSGGELFF
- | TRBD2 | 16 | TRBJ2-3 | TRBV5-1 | TGCGCCAGCAGCTTGGCGGCTAGCGGACGCACAGATACGCAGTATTTT | CASSLAASGRTDTQYF
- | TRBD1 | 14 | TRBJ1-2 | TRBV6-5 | TGTGCCAGCAGTCCCGGGACAGCAAACTATGGCTACACCTTC | CASSPGTANYGYTF
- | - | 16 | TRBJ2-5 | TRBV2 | TGTGCCAGCAGTGTCGAACCGGGACGTACCAGGGAGACCCAGTACTTC | CASSVEPGRTRETQYF
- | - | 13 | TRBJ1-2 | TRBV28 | TGTGCCAGCAGTTTCCTCTTATCCTATGGCTACACCTTC | CASSFLLSYGYTF
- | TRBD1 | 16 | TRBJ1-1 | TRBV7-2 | TGTGCCAGCAGCTTTACAGGGGGCGCGGGGAACACTGAAGCTTTCTTT | CASSFTGGAGNTEAFF
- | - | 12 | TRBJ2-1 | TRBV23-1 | TGCGCCAGCATGGAGGTACACAATGAGCAGTTCTTC | CASMEVHNEQFF
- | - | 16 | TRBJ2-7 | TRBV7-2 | TGTGCCAGCAGCTTAGTCTATATACTAGCAGACTACGAGCAGTACTTC | CASSLVYILADYEQYF
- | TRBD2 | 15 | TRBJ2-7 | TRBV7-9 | TGTGCCAGCAGCTGGTCTAGCGGGAGCACCTACGAGCAGTACTTC | CASSWSSGSTYEQYF
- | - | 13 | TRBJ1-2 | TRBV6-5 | TGTGCCAGCAGTTTGCGATCTATGGATGGCTACACCTTC | CASSLRSMDGYTF
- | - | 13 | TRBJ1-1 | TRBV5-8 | TGTGCCAGCAGCTTACGTAAGAACACTGAAGCTTTCTTT | CASSLRKNTEAFF
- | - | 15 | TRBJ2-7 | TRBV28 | TGTGCCAGCAGTTTAAACAAGGGCTACTCCTACGAGCAGTACTTC | CASSLNKGYSYEQYF
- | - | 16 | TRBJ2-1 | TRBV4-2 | TGTGCCAGCAGCCAAGATACGCGGGTTAGCTACAATGAGCAGTTCTTC | CASSQDTRVSYNEQFF
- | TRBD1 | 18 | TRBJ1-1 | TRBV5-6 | TGTGCCAGCAGCTGGATCCGGGACAGGGGGGACTTGGGCACTGAAGCTTTCTTT | CASSWIRDRGDLGTEAFF
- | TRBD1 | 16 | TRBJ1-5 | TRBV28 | TGTGCCAGCAGAATTATCTCCGGGACAGGTAATCAGCCCCAGCATTTT | CASRIISGTGNQPQHF
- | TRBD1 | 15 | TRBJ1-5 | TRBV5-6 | TGTGCCAGCAGCTTGGGGACAGGAAGCAATCAGCCCCAGCATTTT | CASSLGTGSNQPQHF
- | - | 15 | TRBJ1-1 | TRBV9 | TGTGCCAGCAGCACACACGATGGAGGGGGGACTGAAGCTTTCTTT | CASSTHDGGGTEAFF
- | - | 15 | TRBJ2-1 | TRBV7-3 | TGTGCCAGCAGCTTATTTGCGGCAACTACCAATGAGCAGTTCTTC | CASSLFAATTNEQFF
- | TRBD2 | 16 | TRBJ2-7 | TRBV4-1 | TGCGCCAGCAGCCATCCCCTGGGAGGGTCGGGCTACGAGCAGTACTTC | CASSHPLGGSGYEQYF
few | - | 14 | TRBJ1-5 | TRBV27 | TGTGCCAGCGGGACGGGGCAGAGACGAGGGCCCCAGCATTTT | CASGTGQRRGPQHF
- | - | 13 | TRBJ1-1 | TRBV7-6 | TGTGCCAGCAGCAAGACCCCTAACACTGAAGCTTTCTTT | CASSKTPNTEAFF
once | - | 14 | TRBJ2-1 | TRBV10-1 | TGCGCCAGCAGTGAGGTGATACCCAGCAATGAGCAGTTCTTC | CASSEVIPSNEQFF
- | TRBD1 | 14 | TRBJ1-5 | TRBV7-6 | TGTGCCAGCAGCTTACAGGGGGGCAATCAGCCCCAGCATTTT | CASSLQGGNQPQHF
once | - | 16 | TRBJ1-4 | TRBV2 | TGTGCCAGCAGTGAAGGGAGGACGGGGTTTAGAGAAAAACTGTTTTTT | CASSEGRTGFREKLFF
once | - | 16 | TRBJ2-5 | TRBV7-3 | TGTGCCAGCAGCCCCCAAACCCCCGGGCCCTACGAGACCCAGTACTTC | CASSPQTPGPYETQYF
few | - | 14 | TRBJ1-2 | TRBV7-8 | TGTGCCAGCAGCTTAGGGACAGCTAACTATGGCTACACCTTC | CASSLGTANYGYTF
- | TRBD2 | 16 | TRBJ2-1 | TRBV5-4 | TGTGCCAGCAGCTTTCCGGGACTAGCGGGGGACAATGAGCAGTTCTTC | CASSFPGLAGDNEQFF
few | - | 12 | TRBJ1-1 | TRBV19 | TGTGCCAGTAGTACCCCGGGACGGGAAGCTTTCTTT | CASSTPGREAFF
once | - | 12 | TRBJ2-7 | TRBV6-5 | TGTGCCAGCAGTTACGGGCCTTACGAGCAGTACTTC | CASSYGPYEQYF
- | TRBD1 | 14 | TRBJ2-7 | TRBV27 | TGTGCCAGCAGTTTGAACAGGGGAACCTACGAGCAGTACTTC | CASSLNRGTYEQYF
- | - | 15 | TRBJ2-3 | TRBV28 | TGTGCCAGCCGAAGGATCGGCTGGGGGACAGATACGCAGTATTTT | CASRRIGWGTDTQYF
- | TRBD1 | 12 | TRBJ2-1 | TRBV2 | TGTGCCACCTCACAGGGGACCAATGAGCAGTTCTTC | CATSQGTNEQFF
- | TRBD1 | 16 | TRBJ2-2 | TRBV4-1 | TGCGCCAGCAGCCTCGGGAACTCAGGGGGCACCGGGGAGCTGTTTTTT | CASSLGNSGGTGELFF
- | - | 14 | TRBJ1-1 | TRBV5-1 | TGCGCCAGCAGCACCGGGACTCGGGCCCCTGAAGCTTTCTTT | CASSTGTRAPEAFF
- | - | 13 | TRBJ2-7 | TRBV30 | TGTGCCTGGAGTCAGGGATCGAGCTACGAGCAGTACTTC | CAWSQGSSYEQYF
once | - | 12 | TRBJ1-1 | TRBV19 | TGTGCCAGTATGGCAGTTTTCACTGAAGCTTTCTTT | CASMAVFTEAFF
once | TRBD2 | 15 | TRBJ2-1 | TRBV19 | TGTGCCAGTAGTATTGGGACTAGCGGGGTAAATGAGCAGTTCTTC | CASSIGTSGVNEQFF
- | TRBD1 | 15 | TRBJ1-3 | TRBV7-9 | TGTGCCAGCAGCTGGACAGGGCTCACTGGAAACACCATATATTTT | CASSWTGLTGNTIYF
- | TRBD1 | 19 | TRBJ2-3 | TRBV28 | TGTGCCAGCAGCACAAAAGAGCCCGGGGCCACAGGGGACACAGATACGCAGTATTTT | CASSTKEPGATGDTDTQYF
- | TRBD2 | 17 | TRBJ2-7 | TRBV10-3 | TGTGCCATCAGTGAGTGGACTAGCGGGAGTTTAACCTACGAGCAGTACTTC | CAISEWTSGSLTYEQYF
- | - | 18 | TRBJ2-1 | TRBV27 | TGTGCCAGCAGTTTTCTGGGAGGACTCCTGGGGGCCTACAATGAGCAGTTCTTC | CASSFLGGLLGAYNEQFF
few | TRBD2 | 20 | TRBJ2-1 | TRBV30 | TGTGCCTGGAGTGTACGAATGGAGCTAGCGGGACAAAGCTCCTACAATGAGCAGTTCTTC | CAWSVRMELAGQSSYNEQFF
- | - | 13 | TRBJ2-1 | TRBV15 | TGTGCCACCAGCAGCGCGGACTTGAATGAGCAGTTCTTC | CATSSADLNEQFF
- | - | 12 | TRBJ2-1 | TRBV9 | TGTGCCAGCAGCGTAGGTAGGGATGAGCAGTTCTTC | CASSVGRDEQFF
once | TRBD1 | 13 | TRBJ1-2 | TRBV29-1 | TGCAGCGTTCGGGACAGGGAAACCTATGGCTACACCTTC | CSVRDRETYGYTF
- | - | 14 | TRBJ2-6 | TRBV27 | TGTGCCAGCAGTTACAACTCTGGGGCCAACGTCCTGACTTTC | CASSYNSGANVLTF
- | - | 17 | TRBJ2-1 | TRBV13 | TGTGCCAGCAGCTCACGGGCGGGGGCGCGGGGCTACAATGAGCAGTTCTTC | CASSSRAGARGYNEQFF
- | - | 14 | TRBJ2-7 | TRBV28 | TGTGCCAGCAGTCCCGGGCAGGGTATCGACGAGCAGTACTTC | CASSPGQGIDEQYF
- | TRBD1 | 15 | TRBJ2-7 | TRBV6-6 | TGTGCCAGCAGTTACTTCCCCGGGACAGACTACGAGCAGTACTTC | CASSYFPGTDYEQYF
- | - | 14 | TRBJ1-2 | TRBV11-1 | TGTGCCAGCAGCTTTGGGGAAGGAAGCTATGGCTACACCTTC | CASSFGEGSYGYTF
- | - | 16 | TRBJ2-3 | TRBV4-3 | TGCGCCAGCAGCCAAGATCCCCAGCGGGTCACAGATACGCAGTATTTT | CASSQDPQRVTDTQYF
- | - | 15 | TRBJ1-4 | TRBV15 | TGTGCCACCAGCAGATCCGGACCTCAGAATGAAAAACTGTTTTTT | CATSRSGPQNEKLFF
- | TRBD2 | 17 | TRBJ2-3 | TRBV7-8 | TGTGCCAGCAGCTTACTAGCGGGACCAGGTGGCACAGATACGCAGTATTTT | CASSLLAGPGGTDTQYF
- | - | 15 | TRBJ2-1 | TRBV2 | TGTGCCAGCAGTGAAGCGGGCGCCGTATACAATGAGCAGTTCTTC | CASSEAGAVYNEQFF